This is a list of T cell receptor beta chains from one sample in a study of cytomegalovirus exposure and HLA in healthy donors. TCRdb's copy holds only in-frame clones and misses some; the assay was immunoSEQ multiplex PCR. This table holds some 120,000 clones, approximately 80% found once. The sample taken for sequencing was PBMCs. The source of these receptors is a middle-aged woman in good health and CMV-seronegative. Each CDR3 is given with its conserved first and last residue. D genes are given only for firm matches. Size is stated for part of the rows, as once, few or many counts, or as a class when the clone is expanded.

DNA	CDR3	size	D	V	J
TGCGCCAGCAGCCAAGTTCCACAGGGGGAGTTCTTC	CASSQVPQGEFF	NA	TRBD1	TRBV4-3	TRBJ2-1
TGTGCCAGCAGCTTAGGACTAGCGGAGTACAATGAGCAGTTCTTC	CASSLGLAEYNEQFF	NA	TRBD2	TRBV7-3	TRBJ2-1
TGTGCCAGCAGCCCAGGACTGCAAACCAATGAGCAGTTCTTC	CASSPGLQTNEQFF	NA	NA	TRBV4-2	TRBJ2-1
TGCGCCAGCAGCGTCAGCGGGGGCTCCTACAATGAGCAGTTCTTC	CASSVSGGSYNEQFF	NA	TRBD2	TRBV5-1	TRBJ2-1
TGTGCCAGCAGTTATTCCCGGGACAGGGCCAACGAGCAGTACTTC	CASSYSRDRANEQYF	NA	TRBD1	TRBV6-5	TRBJ2-7
TGTGCCAGCAGTGTTAAGACAGGGGTATGGGAGGTAGCTTTCTTT	CASSVKTGVWEVAFF	NA	TRBD1	TRBV6-1	TRBJ1-1
TGTGCCAGCAGTCCCACTAGCGGGAGGGGGTCGAATGAGCAGTTCTTC	CASSPTSGRGSNEQFF	NA	TRBD2	TRBV28	TRBJ2-1
TGTGCCAGCAGTGTCGGGGGATTTCAGCCCCAGCATTTT	CASSVGGFQPQHF	NA	NA	TRBV6-1	TRBJ1-5
TGTGCCAGCACCCAGACAGGGGGCTTGAACACTGAAGCTTTCTTT	CASTQTGGLNTEAFF	NA	TRBD1	TRBV7-8	TRBJ1-1
TGTGCCAGTAGTCCACAGGGGTCTGGGGCCAACGTCCTGACTTTC	CASSPQGSGANVLTF	NA	TRBD1	TRBV19	TRBJ2-6
TGTGCCAGCAGTAACAACCGGGACAGGGTCCCCCTCTATGGCTACACCTTC	CASSNNRDRVPLYGYTF	NA	TRBD1	TRBV27	TRBJ1-2
TGTGCCAGCAGGTCCGGGACAGCGTCCTACGAGCAGTACTTC	CASRSGTASYEQYF	few	TRBD1	TRBV2	TRBJ2-7
TGTGCCAGCAGGCCCCGGGGGTACACTGAAGCTTTCTTT	CASRPRGYTEAFF	NA	NA	TRBV28	TRBJ1-1
TGTGCCAGCTCACCTTTCAACTCCTATAATTCACCCCTCCACTTT	CASSPFNSYNSPLHF	NA	NA	TRBV18	TRBJ1-6
TGTGCCAGCACCCTCTCGGCGGGGAGAACTGAAAAACTGTTTTTT	CASTLSAGRTEKLFF	NA	NA	TRBV28	TRBJ1-4
TGTGCCAGTCGGGCTAGCGGGTTAACCTACGAGCAGTACTTC	CASRASGLTYEQYF	NA	TRBD2	TRBV28	TRBJ2-7
TGTGCCAGCAGCGCCGACAGGGGGAGGTACGAGCAGTACTTC	CASSADRGRYEQYF	NA	TRBD1	TRBV5-4	TRBJ2-7
TGTGCCAGCAGCTCTAGCGGGAAAGGAACAGATACGCAGTATTTT	CASSSSGKGTDTQYF	NA	TRBD2	TRBV7-9	TRBJ2-3
TGTGCCAGTAGTATAGGCGGGAGCACCTACGAGCAGTACTTC	CASSIGGSTYEQYF	NA	TRBD2	TRBV19	TRBJ2-7
TGCGCCAGCAGCTACAGGGGATCCGACGAGCAGTACTTC	CASSYRGSDEQYF	NA	TRBD1	TRBV5-1	TRBJ2-7